The rows below give T cell receptor beta chains drawn from one sample of a study of cytomegalovirus exposure and HLA in healthy donors. Only in-frame clones appear in the TCRdb table, and some are missing; sequencing was by immunoSEQ multiplex PCR. The sample lists approximately 110,000 clones; about 80% were seen once. The sample consisted of PBMCs. The receptors originated from a young woman in good health and CMV-seropositive. CDR3s include the opening cysteine and the closing phenylalanine or tryptophan. The D gene is left open where the match is weak. Clone size is given for some rows only: seen once, a few or many times, or a class if the clone is expanded.

V	size	J	D	CDR3	DNA
TRBV28	.	TRBJ2-5	TRBD1	CASSLPTGAETQYF	TGTGCCAGCAGTTTACCGACAGGGGCAGAGACCCAGTACTTC
TRBV5-4	.	TRBJ2-5	.	CASSFRDQETQYF	TGTGCCAGCAGCTTCAGGGACCAAGAGACCCAGTACTTC
TRBV20-1	few	TRBJ1-3	.	CSVSVGNTIYF	TGCAGTGTTTCGGTCGGAAACACCATATATTTT
TRBV19	.	TRBJ1-5	TRBD1	CASGDREEQPQHF	TGTGCCAGTGGGGACAGGGAGGAGCAGCCCCAGCATTTT
TRBV7-2	.	TRBJ1-1	.	CASSPSGFRGVQMNTEAFF	TGTGCCAGCAGCCCCTCCGGATTCAGGGGAGTCCAAATGAACACTGAAGCTTTCTTT
TRBV7-9	once	TRBJ2-2	.	CASSLGVAGNTGELFF	TGTGCCAGCAGCTTAGGCGTGGCGGGCAACACCGGGGAGCTGTTTTTT
TRBV19	.	TRBJ2-3	TRBD2	CASSILGLAGGGADTQYF	TGTGCCAGTAGTATATTGGGACTAGCGGGAGGTGGCGCAGATACGCAGTATTTT
TRBV6-1	few	TRBJ1-6	.	CASSEYINSPLHF	TGTGCCAGCAGTGAATATATAAATTCACCCCTCCACTTT
TRBV19	.	TRBJ1-2	TRBD1	CASSASTGGSSPYGYTF	TGTGCCAGTAGTGCGAGTACAGGGGGCTCTAGCCCCTATGGCTACACCTTC
TRBV5-6	.	TRBJ1-2	TRBD1	CASSQGQEYGYTF	TGTGCCAGCAGCCAAGGACAGGAGTATGGCTACACCTTC
TRBV27	once	TRBJ1-5	.	CASSLGRDLHF	TGTGCCAGCAGTTTGGGGAGGGACCTGCATTTT
TRBV4-1	.	TRBJ1-2	.	CASSQVGMRVRGYTF	TGCGCCAGCAGCCAAGTCGGCATGAGGGTGCGCGGCTACACCTTC
TRBV6-5	.	TRBJ1-5	.	CASRAGENQPQHF	TGTGCCAGCAGGGCGGGAGAAAATCAGCCCCAGCATTTT
TRBV28	.	TRBJ2-2	TRBD1	CASSTHRGDTGELFF	TGTGCCAGCAGTACCCACAGGGGGGACACCGGGGAGCTGTTTTTT
TRBV15	.	TRBJ1-5	.	CATSRDYGNQPQHF	TGTGCCACCAGCAGAGATTACGGGAATCAGCCCCAGCATTTT
TRBV5-1	.	TRBJ2-2	.	CASSSTDAGELFF	TGCGCCAGCAGCTCGACAGATGCCGGGGAGCTGTTTTTT
TRBV2	once	TRBJ2-2	TRBD1	CASRPGTANTGELFF	TGTGCCAGCAGGCCTGGGACAGCGAACACCGGGGAGCTGTTTTTT
TRBV27	few	TRBJ2-7	TRBD1	CASSPKPGTGYEQYF	TGTGCCAGCAGTCCCAAACCGGGGACAGGGTACGAGCAGTACTTC
TRBV6-6	.	TRBJ2-5	TRBD1	CASSRTGKETQYF	TGTGCCAGCAGCCGGACAGGGAAAGAGACCCAGTACTTC
TRBV30	.	TRBJ1-4	.	CAWSGRRSNEKLFF	TGTGCCTGGAGTGGGAGGCGATCTAATGAAAAACTGTTTTTT
TRBV7-8	.	TRBJ1-5	TRBD1	CASSLVWDSLSNQPQHF	TGTGCCAGCAGCTTAGTTTGGGACAGCTTAAGCAATCAGCCCCAGCATTTT
TRBV9	.	TRBJ2-3	TRBD2	CASSSTSGSSDTQYF	TGTGCCAGCTCCAGTACTAGCGGGAGCTCAGATACGCAGTATTTT
TRBV9	.	TRBJ2-3	TRBD2	CASSVNERLAGADTQYF	TGTGCCAGCAGCGTCAACGAGAGACTAGCGGGAGCAGATACGCAGTATTTT
TRBV7-2	.	TRBJ2-6	TRBD2	CASSLSLAGVSGANVLTF	TGTGCCAGCAGCTTAAGTCTAGCGGGAGTCAGTGGGGCCAACGTCCTGACTTTC
TRBV5-1	few	TRBJ1-1	TRBD1	CASSWTGAGRGEAFF	TGCGCCAGCAGCTGGACAGGGGCGGGGAGGGGTGAAGCTTTCTTT
TRBV19	.	TRBJ1-2	TRBD1	CASSGQGWYGYTF	TGTGCCAGTAGCGGACAGGGGTGGTATGGCTACACCTTC
TRBV4-1	.	TRBJ2-7	.	CASSQGFAGARTYEQYF	TGCGCCAGCAGCCAAGGTTTTGCGGGGGCTAGGACCTACGAGCAGTACTTC
TRBV30	.	TRBJ2-5	TRBD2	CAWSLGLAGVLETQYF	TGTGCCTGGAGCCTTGGACTAGCGGGAGTGTTAGAGACCCAGTACTTC
TRBV19	.	TRBJ2-5	TRBD1	CASSGPQGVQETQYF	TGTGCCAGTAGTGGGCCACAGGGGGTCCAAGAGACCCAGTACTTC
TRBV5-6	.	TRBJ2-5	.	CASNLGYRRGAETQYF	TGTGCCAGCAACCTTGGGTATCGTCGGGGGGCCGAGACCCAGTACTTC
TRBV7-7	.	TRBJ2-1	TRBD2	CASSLGVLAGESEQFF	TGTGCTAGCAGCTTAGGAGTATTAGCGGGAGAGAGTGAGCAGTTCTTC
TRBV6-1	.	TRBJ1-5	.	CASRKGGQPQHF	TGTGCCAGCAGAAAGGGAGGTCAGCCCCAGCATTTT
TRBV27	.	TRBJ1-5	.	CASGRDRNQPQHF	TGTGCCAGCGGCCGGGATAGGAATCAGCCCCAGCATTTT
TRBV12-5	.	TRBJ1-1	.	CASALPPAGTEAFF	TGTGCTAGTGCCTTACCTCCCGCGGGCACTGAAGCTTTCTTT
TRBV5-6	.	TRBJ1-1	TRBD1	CASSYDRGRTMNTEAFF	TGTGCCAGCAGCTATGACAGGGGGCGCACTATGAACACTGAAGCTTTCTTT
TRBV7-2	.	TRBJ2-7	TRBD1	CASSLGQAAVEQYF	TGTGCCAGCAGCTTGGGACAGGCCGCAGTCGAGCAGTACTTC
TRBV15	.	TRBJ2-1	.	CATIERISSYNEQFF	TGTGCCACAATCGAGCGGATCAGTTCCTACAATGAGCAGTTCTTC
TRBV4-1	.	TRBJ2-1	TRBD2	CASSRGLAGVLYNEQFF	TGCGCCAGCAGCCGCGGACTAGCGGGAGTTCTCTACAATGAGCAGTTCTTC
TRBV16	.	TRBJ2-7	TRBD1	CASSQSGDRDYEQYF	TGTGCCAGCAGCCAATCCGGGGACAGAGACTACGAGCAGTACTTC
TRBV5-1	.	TRBJ2-5	.	CASSLGRETQYF	TGCGCCAGCAGCTTGGGTCGGGAGACCCAGTACTTC
TRBV28	.	TRBJ2-1	TRBD2	CASETSGSPPEQFF	TGTGCCAGCGAGACTAGCGGGAGCCCCCCTGAGCAGTTCTTC
TRBV6-5	.	TRBJ1-5	.	CARKPQGISNQPQHF	TGTGCCAGGAAACCCCAGGGGATTAGCAATCAGCCCCAGCATTTT
TRBV4-1	.	TRBJ2-1	.	CASSLRAGPSYNEQFF	TGCGCCAGCAGCCTTAGAGCGGGCCCATCCTACAATGAGCAGTTCTTC
TRBV11-3	few	TRBJ1-1	TRBD1	CASSAQQGENTEAFF	TGTGCCAGCAGCGCCCAACAGGGGGAGAACACTGAAGCTTTCTTT
TRBV19	.	TRBJ1-1	TRBD1	CASKGQGLQRDTEAFF	TGTGCCAGTAAGGGACAGGGGCTCCAGAGGGACACTGAAGCTTTCTTT
TRBV7-3	.	TRBJ2-2	TRBD1	CASSFDRVTPGELFF	TGTGCCAGCAGCTTCGACAGGGTCACGCCCGGGGAGCTGTTTTTT